The sequence of this T cell receptor beta chain was determined in a study of shared clonotypes between healthy human individuals. Across the study: Aged 18 to 49, the donors were a couple of women and a few men.

Broader study findings: Though the depth was large, rarefaction showed that sorted-subset sequencing was incomplete.

CDR1 and CDR2 (germline): KGHSH, LQKENI. There are 13 residues in the CDR3. V lost 6 bases and J lost 7, with 12 bases in between. Worth noting for this clone: Its antigen remains unknown. Different DNA sequences within this sample yield the same CDR3.

TCRdb's table, derived via immunoSEQ multiplex PCR, lists solely in-frame clones and lacks some. The table includes 2.5 million or so clones, roughly 92% detected once. There were no recent acute infections or vaccinations among the donors, who were healthy HIV-negative adults. Memory CD4+ cells were the fraction left after CD45RA+ naive selection. The chain combines TRBV18 with TRBJ1-4, with D possibly matching TRBD1 (5 bases). Sequencing was done on a sample of naive CD4+ T cells sorted from blood. Subset indicated: CD45RA+ positively selected. This clonotype originated in a man aged 18 to 30 in good health. The chain's CDR3 is CASSPSQGEKLFF. Written as DNA, the CDR3 is TGTGCCAGCTCCCCCTCTCAGGGTGAAAAACTGTTTTTT.